Only a few counts were recorded for the clone carrying this T cell receptor beta chain. This record belongs to a study of Graves' ophthalmopathy and Graves' hyperthyroidism. Researchers took RNA transcripts and amplified TCR beta CDR3 regions from them. The workflow started with a first-round RT-PCR run with HTBI primers and then moved on to a second-round multiplex PCR. From the multiplex PCR reads, TCRdb called clonotypes with MiXCR, one entry per CDR3 protein. The table includes over a million distinct CDR3 sequences, approximately 35% detected once. The CDR3 covers 14 residues. Trimming stripped 3 bases from V and 6 bases from J, with 17 bases between. Per germline, CDR1 DFQATT and CDR2 SNEGSKA (reference sequence).

Sequencing used peripheral blood or thyroid tissue (not recorded which). The receptor comes from an adult man with Graves' hyperthyroidism. V gene TRBV20-1 combines with J gene TRBJ1-2, with D uncertain. The CDR3 DNA sequence: TGCAGTGCTAGCAGCAAACTAATTCTGGATGGCTACACCTTC. Translated: CSASSKLILDGYTF.